Here is one T cell receptor (beta chain) with its context. The data were obtained in a study of blood T cell repertoires in COVID-19. Whole-study context: The origin of the acute and convalescent COVID-19 samples was the United States, Italy and Spain.

TCRdb's table, derived via immunoSEQ multiplex PCR, lists solely in-frame clones and lacks some. The data show about 140,000 clones, 81% seen once. V was pared by 3 bases and J by 6 bases, with 9 bases between. From germline, CDR1 is LNHDA and CDR2 SQIVND (reference sequence). This CDR3 comprises 13 residues. The chain uses TRBV19 and TRBJ2-4, with a possible D match to TRBD1 (6 bases). This TCR derives from a human donor in a cohort sampled during active COVID-19. Sequenced: peripheral blood. As DNA, the CDR3 is TGTGCCAGTAGTATGGGCAGGGGAAACATTCAGTACTTC. This gives the protein CASSMGRGNIQYF.